This TCR beta chain was identified during a study of CD8 T cells in ankylosing spondylitis (dated by TCRdb to about 2017). For the study in its entirety: The study set out to find disease-linked TCR variants by profiling T cell receptor beta repertoires in ankylosing spondylitis patients and healthy donors. The full study cohort was made up of 25 ankylosing spondylitis patients and about a hundred healthy donors. Peripheral blood was sampled, and synovial fluid was additionally collected from ankylosing spondylitis patients.

Notes on this clonotype: Its recognized antigen is unknown. Base qualities are not at hand, and no much larger clone is one base apart.

The germline V gene sets CDR1 to SGHTA and CDR2 to FQGNSA. Between the V and J ends, shortened by 5 bases and 2 bases respectively, the junction contains 14 bases. Its CDR3 holds 15 amino acids, cysteine through phenylalanine. This entry keeps only the CDR3 DNA: 45 bases, framed from base 1. Synovial fluid samples were paired with blood samples taken from the same ankylosing spondylitis patients. Points the paper makes about the study in general: The disease-linked clones were reported to be significantly enriched in matched synovial fluid samples from ankylosing spondylitis patients. The disease-linked clones had a CD8+ phenotype and were found at relatively low frequencies in peripheral blood. Some TCR beta motif variants had previously been reported in synovial fluid and blood of reactive arthritis patients, which suggested common disease-initiation mechanisms. Blood from ankylosing spondylitis patients appeared to be characterized by a TCR beta motif made up of under ten highly homologous amino acid variants.

The sequencer listed for this sample is Illumina HiSeq 2500. Quantitative 5'-RACE with molecular barcodes was the method used to prepare the TCR beta libraries. From the authors' description of their analysis: A new computational method based on a probabilistic model of VDJ rearrangement was used to identify disease-linked TCR variants. In TCRdb, the public reads were trimmed at Q25 with fastp and aligned with MiXCR, with productive beta chains retained. All rows with the same CDR3 protein become a single entry with the most common DNA and genes. The V and J calls follow TCRdb's processing rather than the paper's. The sample table shows under 150,000 distinct CDR3 sequences, and 6.5% to 8.5% are seen once. The ten largest clones capture 7.3% of the sample.

Rearrangement joined TRBV7-2 to TRBJ2-3; the D call is possibly TRBD1 or TRBD2, each sharing 6 bases. Sequencing was done on a sample of synovial fluid, either unsorted or a sorted T cell fraction (not recorded which). This TCR came from a male donor with ankylosing spondylitis. The CDR3 protein is CASSLMGGPTDTQYF. The base sequence is TGTGCCAGCAGCCTAATGGGGGGCCCCACAGATACGCAGTATTTT.